Detailed here is one TCR beta chain. In the study's own analysis: Estimated nucleated cell counts came from reference gene primer amplification. Sequenced by immunoSEQ multiplex PCR; TCRdb stores in-frame clones only, minus some. From that table come the V and J calls and clone size; the DNA was used to work out D and trimming. This repertoire shows 65,000 or so clones, approximately 82% found once; its top ten account for 3.5%. The V end was cut by 4 bases, the J end by 9 bases, with 22 bases between. Germline V gene data show CDR1 as SGHAT and CDR2 as FQNNGV. The CDR3 consists of 16 residues. The sample is drawn from a study of blood T cell repertoires in COVID-19. Overall study context: Acute and convalescent COVID-19 samples came from the United States, Italy and Spain. The cDNA or gDNA used as material had been derived from T cells, B-cell-depleted T cells, or PBMCs.

The specimen was peripheral blood. The sequence was obtained from a man between 60 and 75 years old with acute or convalescent COVID-19. The chain carries TRBV11-2 and TRBJ2-1; a weak D match, TRBD1 (6 bases). CDR3 nucleotides: TGTGCCAGCAGCTCTAACGGGGCCTCTCTAGGGGGTGAGCAGTTCTTC. Residues: CASSSNGASLGGEQFF.